This T cell receptor beta chain emerged from a study of T-cell memory formation after mild COVID-19. TCRdb processed the 5' RACE reads anew with MiXCR; each CDR3 protein has one entry. This table holds around 340,000 distinct CDR3 sequences, about 16% found once. General study points: Nothing confirmed that second-wave clones peaking on day 37 were specific for SARS-CoV-2. The CD4+ clones that contracted clustered mainly within CM and EM, and the CD8+ clones concentrated in EMRA. The study found balanced CD4/CD8 in clones contracting day 15 to 85 and a CD4+ lean in later expanders.

Turning to this clonotype: Antigen: not known.

The CDR3 extends over 17 amino acids. CDR1 and CDR2 from the germline V gene are MDHEN and SYDVKM. V lost 8 bases and J lost 0; bases outside the gene matches: 10. The sequencing input was PBMCs or a T cell subset sorted from them (not recorded which). The rearrangement uses TRBV28 and TRBJ2-4; 10 bases line up with TRBD2. The clonotype was recovered from a man aged 18 to 29 who had mild COVID-19 (a few samples of this study predate the infection). Cell type and time point are not known. CDR3 in DNA: TGTGCCAGCCGTGGGTTGAGCGGGGGGGAAGCCAAAAACATTCAGTACTTC. It translates to CASRGLSGGEAKNIQYF.